The T cell receptor beta chain under discussion was sequenced for a study of regulatory T cells in long-lasting Graves disease. As to time point: persistent/refractory GD, antithyroid drugs over 5 years with positive TRAb. RNA isolated from PBMCs was used to make the TCR library. The germline CDR1 and CDR2 sequences are MDHEN and SYDVKM. This CDR3 has 17 residues. The V and J ends lost 2 bases and 6 bases, in that order; junction bases with no gene match: 16. Through Arm-PCR of CDR3 regions and iRepertoire HTBI primers, TCR beta libraries were built. TCRdb ran MiXCR on the multiplex PCR reads and lists one entry per CDR3 protein. The repertoire has a few hundred thousand distinct CDR3 sequences, 21% of them found once; the top ten carry approximately 15%. This clonotype was picked up many times.

The source of this sequence is a female donor with Graves disease. This specimen was peripheral blood mononuclear cells (PBMCs), taken when the disease was refractory, from a patient treated with antithyroid drugs. The chain is built from TRBV28 and TRBJ2-7; TRBD1 matches 7 bases. CDR3 in amino acids: CASSLRAPPGGRGEQYF. The CDR3 bases are TGTGCCAGCAGTTTACGAGCCCCGCCAGGGGGAAGGGGCGAGCAGTACTTC.